Following are 14 T cell receptor beta chains from one sample sequenced in a study of T cells after yellow fever vaccination. MiXCR, run by TCRdb on the 5' RACE reads, gives a single entry per CDR3 protein. The sample yields about 260,000 distinct CDR3 sequences, around 4.9% seen once. This specimen was CD4+ T cells sorted from PBMCs, taken on the day of the yellow fever booster vaccination. All receptors come from a man younger than 35 who received the YFV17D yellow fever vaccine.

This clonotype came up many times. This chain uses TRBV27 with TRBJ1-1, with D unclear. The CDR3 covers 15 residues. With 6 bases removed from V and 0 bases from J, the gap between germline ends came to 14 bases. Germline V lookup: CDR1 MNHEY, CDR2 SMNVEV (reference sequence). The chain's CDR3 is CASRGTVYMNTEAFF. CDR3 nucleotides: TGTGCCAGCAGGGGCACAGTTTATATGAACACTGAAGCTTTCTTT.

In this sample, this clonotype turned up many times. This chain joins TRBV12-3 or TRBV12-4 and TRBJ1-6, with unresolved D. This CDR3 region has 15 residues. V was shortened by 3 bases and J by 10 bases, with 16 bases between the two germline ends. This CDR3 is CASSFRAGSRSPLHF. For the CDR3, the DNA is TGTGCCAGCAGTTTCCGCGCGGGGAGTCGGTCACCCCTCCACTTT.

This clonotype was detected many times. This chain joins TRBV6-2 or TRBV6-3 and TRBJ1-2; 7 nucleotides align to TRBD1. The V segment lost 7 bases and the J segment 8 bases; nucleotides outside the gene matches: 7. The germline gives CDR1 MNHEY, CDR2 SVGEGT. The CDR3 is 12 amino acids. CDR3 DNA sequence: TGTGCCAGCACCGGACAGGTGTGGGGCTACACCTTC. Its protein product is CASTGQVWGYTF.

Many counts were recorded for this clonotype. The V call is TRBV4-1, the J call TRBJ1-1, with no clear D. Germline-derived CDR1 and CDR2 are MGHRA and YSYEKL. V lost 0 bases and J lost 4, with 15 bases in between. CDR3 length equals 16 residues. CDR3 in DNA: TGCGCCAGCAGCCAAGAGGGCCGGGGTGGGAGCACTGAAGCTTTCTTT. Translating it yields CASSQEGRGGSTEAFF.

This clonotype showed up many times. J is TRBJ1-3 and V is TRBV7-9, with TRBD1 as a possible D gene (5 bases). The germline V and J ends were trimmed by 3 bases and 0 bases, with 9 bases remaining between them. CDR1 SEHNR and CDR2 FQNEAQ come from the germline V gene (reference sequence). The CDR3 sequence is 15 residues long. The CDR3 reads CASSFTGGSGNTIYF. Written as DNA, the CDR3 is TGTGCCAGCAGCTTTACCGGGGGCTCTGGAAACACCATATATTTT.

This clonotype was counted between two and nine times. This chain connects TRBV5-4 to TRBJ2-5; 8 bases align to TRBD2. The CDR3 has 16 residues. Trimming removed 0 bases from V and 2 bases from J; junction bases left unmatched: 6. Germline V gene lookup returns CDR1 SGHNT and CDR2 YYREEE (reference sequence). The CDR3 bases are TGTGCCAGCAGCTTGGTAGCCGCGGGGGGTCAAGAGACCCAGTACTTC. Its protein is CASSLVAAGGQETQYF.

The chain employs TRBV6-1 and TRBJ1-4; 7 nucleotides align to TRBD1. This CDR3 has 16 amino acids. With V trimmed by 4 bases and J by 5 bases, 10 bases remained unmatched. The germline V gene encodes CDR1 MNHNS and CDR2 SASEGT. The CDR3 bases are TGTGCCAGCAGTGCCTTCGCCGGGACAGAGAATGAAAAACTGTTTTTT. Translating gives CASSAFAGTENEKLFF.

A few counts support this clonotype. The chain carries TRBV20-1 and TRBJ1-1, with TRBD1 matching over 7 bases. The germline V gene encodes CDR1 DFQATT and CDR2 SNEGSKA (reference sequence). The CDR3 is 14 residues long. V shed 4 bases and J 5 bases; nucleotides not matched to a gene: 10. The CDR3 DNA reads as TGCAGTGCTAACCGGGACAGATCACTTACTGAAGCTTTCTTT. It codes for CSANRDRSLTEAFF.

This chain connects TRBV27 to TRBJ2-7; 7 bases fit TRBD1. Germline V CDR1 and CDR2: MNHEY, SMNVEV (reference sequence). With 4 bases clipped from V and 0 bases from J, the junction kept 6 bases outside the gene matches. CDR3 length: 15 amino acids. The DNA for the CDR3 is TGTGCCAGCAGTTCTAGGGACAGTAGCTCCTACGAGCAGTACTTC. The encoded protein is CASSSRDSSSYEQYF.

This clonotype was seen more than once but under ten times. The rearrangement links TRBV27 to TRBJ2-4, with 8 bases fitting TRBD2. Trimming removed 8 bases from V and 11 bases from J; junction bases left unmatched: 14. Germline CDR1 and CDR2: MNHEY and SMNVEV (reference sequence). The CDR3 has 14 amino acids. CDR3 loop: CASSRGGSDAVQYF. The CDR3 DNA reads as TGTGCCAGCTCACGGGGGGGTAGCGACGCCGTTCAGTACTTC.

This clonotype has a count of ten or more. V usage is TRBV7-2 and J usage is TRBJ1-2; no firm D call. Between the trimmed V and J ends, which lost 1 base and 4 bases, there was a span of 13 bases. Germline CDR1 SGHTA, CDR2 FQGNSA. The CDR3 is 15 amino acids. For the CDR3, the DNA is TGTGCCAGCAGCTTAGGTAACAGAGTATTCTATGGCTACACCTTC. Its protein product is CASSLGNRVFYGYTF.

This clonotype occurred many times. The rearrangement uses TRBV12-3 or TRBV12-4 and TRBJ2-5, with D possibly matching TRBD2 (7 bases). Deletions cut 2 bases from V and 3 bases from J, with 13 bases between. The CDR3 is 15 residues long. CDR3 loop: CASSLWTAGKETQYF. The CDR3 coding sequence is TGTGCCAGCAGTTTATGGACAGCGGGAAAAGAGACCCAGTACTTC.

The chain couples TRBV7-2 to TRBJ1-5; D is unclear. Germline V gene data show CDR1 as SGHTA and CDR2 as FQGNSA. The germline V and J ends were trimmed by 1 base and 9 bases, with 16 bases remaining between them. The CDR3 sequence is 15 residues long. The CDR3 region is CASSLGSGGFGPQHF. In DNA, the CDR3 is TGTGCCAGCAGCTTAGGTTCGGGCGGGTTTGGGCCCCAGCATTTT.

This clonotype was seen many times. CDR3 in DNA: TGTGCCAGCAGGGAGGGGCAGGGGAGCGACGAGCAGTACTTC. It yields the protein CASREGQGSDEQYF. This chain connects TRBV12-3 or TRBV12-4 to TRBJ2-7, with D possibly being TRBD1 or TRBD2 (6 bases each). V was clipped by 6 bases and J by 5 bases, with 17 bases between them. This CDR3 spans 14 amino acids.